This T cell receptor (beta chain) came from a study of shared clonotypes between healthy human individuals. Each PCR replicate from the sorted subsets contained around 200 ng DNA, which is some 32,000 T cell genomes. Method: immunoSEQ multiplex PCR; TCRdb's copy keeps in-frame clones and lacks some. This table holds more than 900,000 clones, 75% to 80% found once. On this clone: Its antigen is currently unknown.

The CDR3 extends over 14 amino acids. Germline-derived CDR1 and CDR2 are MNHEY and SVGAGI. Trimming took 6 bases from V and 0 from J, leaving 9 bases between them. Study-level points and caveats: It was the non-shared clonotypes that had lower generation probabilities than clonotypes shared by all four donors.

This chain joins TRBV6-5 and TRBJ1-3, with D unresolved. The clonotype was recovered from a man aged 18 to 30 in good health. Some clones in this sample may be carry-over from other donors' samples. Sequences were obtained from memory CD4+ T cells from PBMCs. The subset: CD45RA-negative fraction. CDR3 DNA sequence: TGTGCCAGCAGGAAGGGTCTCTCTGGAAACACCATATATTTT. Amino acid sequence: CASRKGLSGNTIYF.